This TCR beta chain was profiled in a study of blood T cell repertoires in COVID-19. Germline V gene lookup returns CDR1 SGHRS and CDR2 YFSETQ. The V and J ends lost 3 bases and 0 bases, in that order; junction bases with no gene match: 4. CDR3 length equals 16 residues. TCRdb keeps only in-frame clones here, not all; method: immunoSEQ multiplex PCR. The sample includes approximately 100,000 clones, roughly 80% of them seen just once. This TCR came from a man aged 65-85 years with active or convalescent COVID-19. The sequenced sample consisted of peripheral blood. This rearrangement joins TRBV5-1 to TRBJ2-2, with 8 bases matching TRBD2. This CDR3 reads CASSYKAGANTGELFF. The CDR3 coding sequence is TGCGCCAGCAGCTATAAAGCGGGGGCGAACACCGGGGAGCTGTTTTTT.